Each of the 30 T cell receptor beta chains below was sequenced from the same sample in a study of T cell changes during pregnancy in multiple sclerosis. The repertoire was sequenced with immunoSEQ multiplex PCR; TCRdb's copy has only in-frame clones and lacks some. This sample has approximately 28,000 clones, with over 75% found just once. This sample comprised CD8+ T cells from peripheral blood mononuclear cells, obtained after pregnancy. These receptors all come from a female donor with multiple sclerosis, enrolled in a pregnancy study.

V gene TRBV9 combines with J gene TRBJ1-1, with a possible D match to TRBD1 (6 bases). The CDR3 loop spans 14 amino acids. The V gene's germline CDR1 is SGDLS and CDR2 YYNGEE. V was shortened by 1 base and J by 0 bases, with 7 bases between the two germline ends. CDR3 coding DNA: TGTGCCAGCAGCGTAACAGGGATGAACACTGAAGCTTTCTTT. Protein: CASSVTGMNTEAFF. The full variable domain, its missing parts supplied by reference TRBV9 and TRBJ1-1, is DSGVTQTPKHLITATGQRVTLRCSPRSGDLSVYWYQQSLDQGLQFLIQYYNGEERAKGNILERFSAQQFPDLHSELNLSSLELGDSALYFCASSVTGMNTEAFFGQGTRLTVV.

The chain recombines TRBV13 with TRBJ2-1, with D unclear. The length of the CDR3 is 14 residues. V was clipped by 0 bases and J by 6 bases, with 9 bases between them. Germline V gene lookup returns CDR1 PRHDT and CDR2 FYEKMQ (reference sequence). In nucleotides, the CDR3 is TGTGCCAGCAGCTTAGGGGCGTCGGGCAATGAGCAGTTCTTC. This gives the protein CASSLGASGNEQFF. The complete variable domain, with remaining parts taken from reference TRBV13 and TRBJ2-1, reads AAGVIQSPRHLIKEKRETATLKCYPIPRHDTVYWYQQGPGQDPQFLISFYEKMQSDKGSIPDRFSAQQFSDYHSELNMSSLELGDSALYFCASSLGASGNEQFFGPGTRLTVL.

In this sample, this clone turned up once. V usage is TRBV6-1 and J usage is TRBJ2-5, with 8 bases identical to TRBD1. The trim removed 8 bases at V and 1 base at J, leaving 9 bases unmatched. CDR1 MNHNS and CDR2 SASEGT come from the germline V gene. This CDR3 is 15 amino acids long. The CDR3 region is CASGEGQGSQETQYF. The CDR3 DNA reads as TGTGCCAGCGGGGAAGGACAGGGCTCCCAAGAGACCCAGTACTTC.

The chain has TRBV6-6 and TRBJ1-1, with D perhaps TRBD1 (5 bases). CDR3 length equals 14 residues. Trimming removed 0 bases at V and 5 bases at J, with 10 bases between. Germline values: CDR1 MNHNY, CDR2 SVGAGI (reference sequence). CDR3 bases: TGTGCCAGCAGTTACTCGGAGGGGAGGACTGAAGCTTTCTTT. Translation: CASSYSEGRTEAFF.

The chain links TRBV7-2 to TRBJ2-7; D not resolved. Trimming took 1 base from V and 6 from J, leaving 7 bases between them. The CDR3 is 12 residues long. The V gene's germline CDR1 is SGHTA and CDR2 FQGNSA. The CDR3 loop is CASSLVQIEQYF. CDR3 coding DNA: TGTGCCAGCAGCTTAGTACAGATCGAGCAGTACTTC.

The rearrangement joins TRBV7-9 to TRBJ1-2, with D unresolved. V shed 5 bases and J shed 4 bases, with 17 bases lying between them. There are 15 residues in the CDR3. From germline, CDR1 is SEHNR and CDR2 FQNEAQ (reference sequence). The CDR3 nucleotides are TGTGCCAGCAGCCACGGAGAGACGGGAATCTATGGCTACACCTTC. It translates to CASSHGETGIYGYTF.

The J gene is TRBJ2-7, the V gene TRBV27, with 8 nucleotides matching TRBD1. Germline loops: CDR1 MNHEY, CDR2 SMNVEV (reference sequence). This CDR3 has 15 amino acids. V shed 4 bases, J shed 2 bases, and the junction held 7 bases outside the gene matches. CDR3 coding DNA: TGTGCCAGCAGTTCTATCGGGACAGGCACCTACGAGCAGTACTTC. It encodes CASSSIGTGTYEQYF.

The chain joins TRBV7-9 to TRBJ1-2, with TRBD1 matching over 8 bases. Unmatched junction bases numbered 9, after V lost 5 bases and J lost 4 bases. The CDR3 is 15 residues long. Germline values: CDR1 SEHNR, CDR2 FQNEAQ (reference sequence). CDR3: CASSRIQGEVYGYTF. DNA for the CDR3: TGTGCCAGCAGCCGAATACAGGGGGAGGTCTATGGCTACACCTTC.

V and J are TRBV28 and TRBJ1-5; 7 bases line up with TRBD1. J was trimmed by 3 bases and V by 7 bases; bases with no gene match: 3. CDR1 is MDHEN and CDR2 is SYDVKM in the germline V gene. The CDR3 covers 13 residues. For the CDR3, the DNA is TGTGCCAGCATTACAGGGGACAATCAGCCCCAGCATTTT. This translates into CASITGDNQPQHF.

This chain joins TRBV27 and TRBJ2-1; the match to TRBD2 covers 9 bases. Looked up from germline, CDR1 is MNHEY and CDR2 is SMNVEV (reference sequence). This CDR3 comprises 16 residues. Unmatched junction bases numbered 5, after V lost 3 bases and J lost 2 bases. Written as DNA, the CDR3 is TGTGCCAGCAGTTTTCTTTTAGCGGGGGCCTACAATGAGCAGTTCTTC. Its translation is CASSFLLAGAYNEQFF.

J is TRBJ2-5 and V is TRBV6-1; a possible D gene is TRBD1 (6 bases). The J call may be faulty, since TRBJ2-7 better matches the DNA end. Germline V lookup: CDR1 MNHNS, CDR2 SASEGT. The CDR3 length is 15 residues. DNA for the CDR3: TGTGCCAGCAGTGTCAACCCGGGACACTCCTACGAGCAGTACTTC. Translated: CASSVNPGHSYEQYF.

This clone was seen only a few times. The chain has TRBV4-1 and TRBJ1-5; no clear D. This CDR3 contains 15 residues. CDR1 is MGHRA, CDR2 YSYEKL, per germline. The V gene lost 2 bases and the J gene lost 6 bases, with 14 bases spanning the gap. The CDR3 here is CASSQRNVGAQPQHF. CDR3 coding DNA: TGCGCCAGCAGCCAACGAAACGTCGGAGCTCAGCCCCAGCATTTT.

The rearrangement uses TRBV19 and TRBJ1-6, with 11 bases lining up with TRBD1. V shed 4 bases, J shed 8 bases, and the junction held 1 base outside the gene matches. This CDR3 has 14 amino acids. The germline gives CDR1 LNHDA, CDR2 SQIVND (reference sequence). The CDR3 loop is CASSKGQGDSPLHF. Here the CDR3 DNA reads TGTGCCAGTAGTAAGGGACAGGGGGATTCACCCCTCCACTTT.

This clone showed up just once. V and J are TRBV9 and TRBJ1-1; 12 bases agree with TRBD1. CDR1 and CDR2 (germline): SGDLS, YYNGEE. The CDR3 is 18 amino acids. With 4 bases clipped from V and 3 bases from J, the junction kept 13 bases outside the gene matches. The CDR3 nucleotides are TGTGCCAGCAGCTTGACCGGGACAGGGGGCCCGTCAGACACTGAAGCTTTCTTT. Amino acids: CASSLTGTGGPSDTEAFF. Variable domain in full (rest from reference TRBV9 and TRBJ1-1): DSGVTQTPKHLITATGQRVTLRCSPRSGDLSVYWYQQSLDQGLQFLIQYYNGEERAKGNILERFSAQQFPDLHSELNLSSLELGDSALYFCASSLTGTGGPSDTEAFFGQGTRLTVV.

In its sample, this clone was seen once. The rearrangement links TRBV11-2 to TRBJ2-3; D remains ambiguous. V lost 5 bases to trimming and J lost 6 bases, with 15 bases between them. Germline V gene sequence: CDR1 SGHAT, CDR2 FQNNGV. The CDR3 is 14 amino acids. CDR3 DNA sequence: TGTGCCAGCAGCCGACTCGGCCTCCAGGATACGCAGTATTTT. Protein sequence: CASSRLGLQDTQYF.

This clone was seen a few times. The CDR3 DNA sequence: TGTGCCAGCAGTTGGGACAGCTCCTATAATTCACCCCTCCACTTT. Its protein product is CASSWDSSYNSPLHF. This rearrangement joins TRBV6-5 to TRBJ1-6; 7 bases fit TRBD1. J was trimmed by 0 bases and V by 4 bases; bases with no gene match: 0. This CDR3 is built from 15 residues. Germline CDR1 MNHEY, CDR2 SVGAGI.

The chain combines TRBV14 with TRBJ1-6; tentative D call: TRBD1 (5 bases). Deletions cut 0 bases from V and 1 base from J, with 13 bases between. The CDR3 spans 18 residues. Germline V CDR1 and CDR2: SGHDN, FVKESK. The CDR3 bases are TGTGCCAGCAGCCAAGAAGGGGTCCTAGGATCCTATAATTCACCCCTCCACTTT. The encoded protein is CASSQEGVLGSYNSPLHF.

The chain has TRBV2 and TRBJ1-1; D possibly corresponds to TRBD1 (5 bases). Germline V gives CDR1 SNHLY, CDR2 FYNNEI. Trimming removed 8 bases at V and 3 bases at J, with 10 bases between. CDR3 size: 12 residues. The CDR3 reads CASSRVYTEAFF. CDR3 DNA sequence: TGTGCCAGCTCCAGGGTTTACACTGAAGCTTTCTTT.

The genes are TRBV7-2 and TRBJ1-1; D unresolved. This CDR3 is 13 amino acids long. Trimming shortened V by 6 bases and J by 1 base, and 9 bases separated the two germline ends. Germline V lookup: CDR1 SGHTA, CDR2 FQGNSA. The CDR3: CASRPMRNTEAFF. DNA of the CDR3: TGTGCCAGCAGACCAATGCGGAACACTGAAGCTTTCTTT.

Here the CDR3 reads CASSTTGANSPLHF. CDR3 coding DNA: TGTGCCAGCAGCACGACAGGGGCGAATTCACCCCTCCACTTT. This sequence joins TRBV5-6 and TRBJ1-6; 8 bases map to TRBD1. The germline V gene has CDR1 SGHDT and CDR2 YYEEEE. The CDR3 consists of 14 residues. Germline trimming cut 4 bases from V and 7 bases from J; bases unmatched to any gene: 4. Variable domain in full (rest from reference TRBV5-6 and TRBJ1-6): DAGVTQSPTHLIKTRGQQVTLRCSPKSGHDTVSWYQQALGQGPQFIFQYYEEEERQRGNFPDRFSGHQFPNYSSELNVNALLLGDSALYLCASSTTGANSPLHFGNGTRLTVT.

Only a few counts were recorded for this clone. The chain recombines TRBV19 with TRBJ1-1; TRBD1 is a possible D gene (5 bases). Germline CDR1 LNHDA, CDR2 SQIVND (reference sequence). The CDR3 runs 16 residues. The V end was cut by 10 bases, the J end by 6 bases, with 27 bases between. CDR3 amino acids: CATNLGGSWVKAEAFF. For the CDR3, the DNA is TGTGCCACCAACCTGGGGGGATCGTGGGTGAAGGCTGAAGCTTTCTTT.

The V and J genes are TRBV2 and TRBJ2-3, with 11 bases aligning to TRBD2. Germline trimming cut 7 bases from V and 5 bases from J; bases unmatched to any gene: 8. This CDR3 comprises 15 residues. Germline V gives CDR1 SNHLY, CDR2 FYNNEI. The CDR3 loop reads CASTYSGGVKDTQYF. The CDR3 region has the DNA TGTGCCAGCACCTATAGCGGGGGGGTAAAAGATACGCAGTATTTT.

The chain employs TRBV28 and TRBJ1-6; TRBD1 aligns across 7 bases. The V gene's germline CDR1 is MDHEN and CDR2 SYDVKM. The V gene end was trimmed by 6 bases and the J gene end by 4 bases; junction bases not matched to a gene: 9. CDR3 length equals 16 residues. The DNA for the CDR3 is TGTGCCAGCAGAATTAACCCACAGGGGTATAATTCACCCCTCCACTTT. Translation: CASRINPQGYNSPLHF. The full variable domain, its missing parts supplied by reference TRBV28 and TRBJ1-6, is DVKVTQSSRYLVKRTGEKVFLECVQDMDHENMFWYRQDPGLGLRLIYFSYDVKMKEKGDIPEGYSVSREKKERFSLILESASTNQTSMYLCASRINPQGYNSPLHFGNGTRLTVT.

V gene TRBV4-3 combines with J gene TRBJ1-5, with D unresolved. Trimming took 0 bases from V and 7 from J, leaving 16 bases between them. The V gene's germline CDR1 is LGHNA and CDR2 YSLEER. The CDR3 sequence is 16 residues long. The CDR3 loop is CASSQDAGQRVQPQHF. In DNA, the CDR3 is TGCGCCAGCAGCCAAGATGCGGGCCAAAGGGTACAGCCCCAGCATTTT.

The chain combines TRBV4-3 with TRBJ2-7; TRBD1 matches 7 bases. CDR1 LGHNA and CDR2 YSLEER come from the germline V gene. There are 16 residues in the CDR3. Trimming took 3 bases from V and 2 from J; bases not matched to a gene: 10. The CDR3 here is CASSHSPGQNAYEQYF. The CDR3 nucleotides read TGCGCCAGCAGCCACTCTCCGGGACAGAACGCCTACGAGCAGTACTTC.

This chain links TRBV7-9 with TRBJ1-2; D is ambiguous. The CDR3 loop spans 13 amino acids. V was pared by 5 bases and J by 1 base, with 8 bases between. The V gene's germline CDR1 is SEHNR and CDR2 FQNEAQ (reference sequence). The CDR3 sequence: CASSPPGNYGYTF. The CDR3 DNA sequence: TGTGCCAGCAGCCCTCCGGGTAACTATGGCTACACCTTC.

The J gene is TRBJ1-2, the V gene TRBV6-1; the match to TRBD1 covers 10 bases. The CDR3 is 15 residues long. The germline gives CDR1 MNHNS, CDR2 SASEGT. After removal of 6 bases from V and 4 bases from J, the junction contained 8 bases not matched to a gene. CDR3 sequence reads: CASRDRGYRGYGYTF. In DNA, the CDR3 is TGTGCCAGCAGGGACAGGGGGTATAGGGGCTATGGCTACACCTTC.

Here the CDR3 reads CASSAAGTGDTEAFF. In DNA form, the CDR3 reads TGTGCCAGCAGCGCCGCCGGGACAGGGGATACTGAAGCTTTCTTT. The V call is TRBV9, the J call TRBJ1-1; 10 bases agree with TRBD1. The CDR3 sequence is 15 residues long. The V gene end was trimmed by 3 bases and the J gene end by 5 bases; junction bases not matched to a gene: 7. Germline V gene lookup returns CDR1 SGDLS and CDR2 YYNGEE.

V is TRBV11-2 and J is TRBJ2-7; no firm D call. The CDR3 has 15 residues. Germline values: CDR1 SGHAT, CDR2 FQNNGV. The V end was cut by 0 bases, the J end by 2 bases, with 11 bases between. In DNA, the CDR3 is TGTGCCAGCAGCTTAGACATCCGGTCTCCCTACGAGCAGTACTTC. Protein sequence: CASSLDIRSPYEQYF.

The gene calls are TRBV5-4 and TRBJ2-7; 7 bases line up with TRBD1. Trimming took 4 bases from V and 1 from J; bases not matched to a gene: 2. Germline V gene lookup returns CDR1 SGHNT and CDR2 YYREEE (reference sequence). The CDR3 has 13 residues. CDR3 in amino acids: CASSVGQSYEQYF. In nucleotides, the CDR3 is TGTGCCAGCAGCGTGGGACAGTCCTACGAGCAGTACTTC.